This T cell receptor (beta chain) originates from a study of T cell changes during pregnancy in multiple sclerosis. CDR1 MNHEY and CDR2 SMNVEV come from the germline V gene (reference sequence). The V segment lost 0 bases and the J segment 5 bases; nucleotides outside the gene matches: 6. This CDR3 is 16 amino acids long. Method: immunoSEQ multiplex PCR; TCRdb's copy keeps in-frame clones and lacks some. This table has some 80,000 clones, 94% appearing once. The sequenced sample was CD4+ T cells from peripheral blood mononuclear cells, obtained after pregnancy. The TCR comes from a female donor with multiple sclerosis, enrolled in a pregnancy study. The genes are TRBV27 and TRBJ2-4; 8 bases are shared with TRBD2. In nucleotides, the CDR3 is TGTGCCAGCAGTTTATCGTGGCTAGCGGGCGAAAACATTCAGTACTTC. Its protein is CASSLSWLAGENIQYF.